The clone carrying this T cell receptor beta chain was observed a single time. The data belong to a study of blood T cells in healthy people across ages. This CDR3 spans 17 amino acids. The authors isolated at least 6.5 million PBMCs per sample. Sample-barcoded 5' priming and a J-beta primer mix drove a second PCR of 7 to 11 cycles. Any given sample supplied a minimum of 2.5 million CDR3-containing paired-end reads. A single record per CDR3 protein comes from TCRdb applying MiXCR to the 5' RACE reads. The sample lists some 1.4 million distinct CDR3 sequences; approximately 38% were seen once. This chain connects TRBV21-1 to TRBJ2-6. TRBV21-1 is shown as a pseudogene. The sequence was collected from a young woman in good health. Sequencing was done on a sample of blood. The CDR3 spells CASSYQTKCPGANVLTF. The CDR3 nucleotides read TGTGCCAGCAGCTACCAAACAAAATGCCCTGGGGCCAACGTCCTGACTTTC.